These 5 T cell receptor beta chains came from one sample sequenced in a study of T cell responses to AZD1222 COVID-19 vaccine. Assay: immunoSEQ multiplex PCR; the TCRdb copy retains only in-frame clones and omits some. The sample records some 150,000 clones, more than 85% being singletons. Here the sequenced sample was peripheral blood, taken after recovery from COVID-19. These receptor sequences come from an adult who had recovered from COVID-19.

The chain is built from TRBV3-1 (or the pseudogene TRBV3-2) and TRBJ2-5; no firm D call. The CDR3 length is 13 residues. Germline V lookup: CDR1 LGHDT, CDR2 YNNKEL (reference sequence). V shed 7 bases and J shed 5 bases, with 14 bases lying between them. Written as DNA, the CDR3 is TGTGCCAGCACACCCACGCCACCCGAGACCCAGTACTTC. It specifies CASTPTPPETQYF.

This chain links TRBV19 with TRBJ2-7; 12 nucleotides match TRBD1. The CDR3 is 16 amino acids. V shed 5 bases, J shed 4 bases, and the junction held 9 bases outside the gene matches. CDR1 LNHDA and CDR2 SQIVND come from the germline V gene (reference sequence). CDR3 coding DNA: TGTGCCAGTAGTCGGGGGACAGGGGGCACCCAATACGAGCAGTACTTC. Protein product: CASSRGTGGTQYEQYF.

This sequence joins TRBV5-1 and TRBJ2-3, with 10 bases lining up with TRBD2. The CDR3 spans 16 residues. Germline V lookup: CDR1 SGHRS, CDR2 YFSETQ. The V segment lost 2 bases and the J segment 6 bases; nucleotides outside the gene matches: 9. The CDR3 DNA sequence: TGCGCCAGCAGCTTTAGGCTAGCGGGGGCAACGGATACGCAGTATTTT. Translating gives CASSFRLAGATDTQYF.

The chain has TRBV7-2 and TRBJ2-3; 9 nucleotides agree with TRBD1. This CDR3 comprises 16 residues. V lost 0 bases and J lost 8; bases outside the gene matches: 9. Looked up from germline, CDR1 is SGHTA and CDR2 is FQGNSA. The CDR3 here is CASSLAQGQGVGTQYF. The CDR3 DNA reads as TGTGCCAGCAGCTTAGCACAGGGACAGGGAGTCGGTACGCAGTATTTT.

This sequence joins TRBV9 and TRBJ2-3, with 8 positions matching TRBD1. CDR3 length equals 14 residues. J lost 4 bases, V lost 7 bases, and 8 bases had no gene match. Per germline, CDR1 SGDLS and CDR2 YYNGEE. The CDR3 sequence is CASSKTGAADTQYF. The CDR3 region has the DNA TGTGCCAGCTCCAAGACAGGGGCTGCAGATACGCAGTATTTT. Full variable domain (remainder filled in from reference TRBV9 and TRBJ2-3): DSGVTQTPKHLITATGQRVTLRCSPRSGDLSVYWYQQSLDQGLQFLIQYYNGEERAKGNILERFSAQQFPDLHSELNLSSLELGDSALYFCASSKTGAADTQYFGPGTRLTVL.